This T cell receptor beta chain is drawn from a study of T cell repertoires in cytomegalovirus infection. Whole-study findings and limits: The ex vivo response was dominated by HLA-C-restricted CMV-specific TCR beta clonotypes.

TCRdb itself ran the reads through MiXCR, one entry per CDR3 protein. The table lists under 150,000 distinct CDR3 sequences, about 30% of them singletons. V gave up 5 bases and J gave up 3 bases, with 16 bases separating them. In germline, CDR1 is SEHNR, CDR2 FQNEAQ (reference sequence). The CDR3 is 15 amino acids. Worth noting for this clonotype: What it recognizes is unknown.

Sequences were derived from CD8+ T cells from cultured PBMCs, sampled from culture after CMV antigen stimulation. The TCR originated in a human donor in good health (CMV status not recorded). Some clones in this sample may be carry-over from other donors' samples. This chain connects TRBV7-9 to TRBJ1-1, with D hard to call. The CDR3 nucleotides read TGTGCCAGCAGCCCTAGAGTAAGCGGGGACACTGAAGCTTTCTTT. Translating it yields CASSPRVSGDTEAFF.